The 28 T cell receptor beta chains below were found in one sample sequenced in a study of CD4 T cells in relation to SARS-CoV-2 and coronaviruses. Their cognate antigens are unknown. The table came from immunoSEQ multiplex PCR; TCRdb's copy has only in-frame clones and leaves some out. Among under 45,000 clones listed, under 90% were seen once. Specimen: naive CD4+ T cells from PBMCs, cultured in vitro. Subset described: naive CD4+ T cells isolated by negative enrichment. These receptors originate from an adult with COVID-19.

The CDR3 DNA is TGCGCCGAATCGAAACGGACAGGGTCCCATCAGCCCCAGCATTTT. The encoded protein is CAESKRTGSHQPQHF. The chain employs TRBV23-1 and TRBJ1-5; TRBD1 agrees at 8 bases. TRBV23-1 counts as an open reading frame of uncertain function. V dropped 11 bases and J dropped 5; count of bases not matched to a gene: 14. This CDR3 is built from 15 residues.

The J gene is TRBJ2-7, the V gene TRBV2; 12 bases fit TRBD2. The CDR3 runs to 14 residues. CDR1 and CDR2 from the germline V gene are SNHLY and FYNNEI. The V segment lost 3 bases and the J segment 5 bases; nucleotides outside the gene matches: 2. The CDR3 sequence is CASSDGLAGNEQYF. CDR3 sequence (DNA): TGTGCCAGCAGTGATGGACTAGCGGGAAACGAGCAGTACTTC.

Details on this clone: The germline gene is not matched at one end of the junction; a read error may be the cause. The chain employs TRBV19 and TRBJ1-5, with D possibly being TRBD1 (5 bases). The CDR3 is made up of 14 amino acids. Germline-derived CDR1 and CDR2 are LNHDA and SQIVND (reference sequence). DNA for the CDR3: TGTGCCAGTGGTATTACTGGGGGGAATCAGCCCCAGCATTTT. It yields the protein CASGITGGNQPQHF.

The rearrangement joins TRBV28 to TRBJ2-1; 8 positions agree with TRBD2. The ends lost 2 bases at V and 4 bases at J; junction bases unmatched: 10. Germline values: CDR1 MDHEN, CDR2 SYDVKM. The CDR3 has 17 residues. CDR3 bases: TGTGCCAGCAGTTTAGGGGGGACTAGGATATTATACAATGAGCAGTTCTTC. Protein product: CASSLGGTRILYNEQFF.

This chain connects TRBV19 to TRBJ1-1; D is uncertain. The germline gives CDR1 LNHDA, CDR2 SQIVND (reference sequence). CDR3 length: 14 amino acids. The germline V and J ends were trimmed by 3 bases and 2 bases, with 10 bases remaining between them. The CDR3 sequence is CASSILFGNTEAFF. DNA of the CDR3: TGTGCCAGTAGTATTCTTTTCGGTAACACTGAAGCTTTCTTT.

The sample holds one count of this clone. This sequence joins TRBV11-3 and TRBJ2-1, with D possibly being TRBD1 (6 bases). Between the trimmed V and J ends, which lost 0 bases and 3 bases, there was a span of 9 bases. The V gene's germline CDR1 is SGHNT and CDR2 YENEEA. The CDR3 is made up of 15 amino acids. The CDR3 region is CASSLDRGDYNEQFF. The CDR3 DNA sequence: TGTGCCAGCAGCTTAGACAGGGGCGACTACAATGAGCAGTTCTTC.

This chain connects TRBV5-8 to TRBJ1-1; D unresolved. Germline assignment: CDR1 SGHTS and CDR2 YDEGEE. The CDR3 totals 11 residues. V dropped 1 base and J dropped 6 bases, with 4 bases sitting between them. CDR3 residues: CASSLHPEAFF. DNA of the CDR3: TGTGCCAGCAGCTTGCATCCTGAAGCTTTCTTT.

In regard to this clone: The same CDR3 is also encoded by other DNA sequences in this sample. The chain combines TRBV7-9 with TRBJ1-5; D not certain. Germline assignment: CDR1 SEHNR and CDR2 FQNEAQ (reference sequence). The CDR3 extends over 13 amino acids. V shed 1 base and J shed 6 bases, with 7 bases lying between them. CDR3 coding DNA: TGTGCCAGCAGCTTAGTTATCGGTCAGCCCCAGCATTTT. This translates into CASSLVIGQPQHF.

This chain connects TRBV18 to TRBJ1-5; the D is unclear. The germline CDR1 and CDR2 sequences are KGHSH and LQKENI. The V and J ends lost 3 bases and 2 bases respectively, with 17 bases between them. The CDR3 loop spans 17 amino acids. The CDR3 protein is CASSPPLAQAGNQPQHF. CDR3 bases: TGTGCCAGCTCACCCCCCCTAGCCCAGGCGGGCAATCAGCCCCAGCATTTT.

The chain uses TRBV10-3 and TRBJ2-1; D call uncertain. The CDR3 has 13 amino acids. CDR1 and CDR2 (germline): ENHRY, SYGVKD. Deletions cut 7 bases from V and 6 bases from J, with 13 bases between. The CDR3 sequence is CAITPSQLNEQFF. CDR3 nucleotide sequence: TGTGCCATCACCCCTTCTCAGCTCAATGAGCAGTTCTTC.

The chain recombines TRBV9 with TRBJ1-3; D possibly corresponds to TRBD1 (6 bases). The CDR3 totals 16 residues. Germline V gene sequence: CDR1 SGDLS, CDR2 YYNGEE. Deletions cut 1 base from V and 2 bases from J, with 13 bases between. CDR3 sequence: CASSVMAGVPGNTIYF. For the CDR3, the DNA is TGTGCCAGCAGCGTAATGGCAGGGGTTCCTGGAAACACCATATATTTT. The full variable domain, its missing parts supplied by reference TRBV9 and TRBJ1-3, is DSGVTQTPKHLITATGQRVTLRCSPRSGDLSVYWYQQSLDQGLQFLIQYYNGEERAKGNILERFSAQQFPDLHSELNLSSLELGDSALYFCASSVMAGVPGNTIYFGEGSWLTVV.

The J gene is TRBJ2-3, the V gene TRBV4-1; 9 bases are shared with TRBD2. V gave up 7 bases and J gave up 2 bases; unmatched junction bases: 7. CDR3 length: 15 amino acids. CDR1 is MGHRA, CDR2 YSYEKL, per germline. The CDR3 protein is CASKVLAGTTDTQYF. The CDR3 bases are TGCGCCAGCAAAGTTCTAGCGGGGACCACAGATACGCAGTATTTT.

The chain carries TRBV18 and TRBJ2-7; 13 bases are shared with TRBD2. Germline V gene data show CDR1 as KGHSH and CDR2 as LQKENI. Germline trimming cut 6 bases from V and 3 bases from J; bases unmatched to any gene: 11. The CDR3 is 17 amino acids. The CDR3 is CASSSGTSGVFFYEQYF. CDR3 coding DNA: TGTGCCAGCTCTTCCGGGACTAGCGGGGTCTTTTTCTACGAGCAGTACTTC.

The J gene is TRBJ2-3, the V gene TRBV4-2, with 9 bases identical to TRBD2. The CDR3 consists of 15 residues. Germline CDR1 LGHNA, CDR2 YNFKEQ. V shed 0 bases, J shed 4 bases, and the junction held 2 bases outside the gene matches. This chain's CDR3 is CASSQEAGGPDTQYF. For the CDR3, the DNA is TGTGCCAGCAGCCAAGAGGCGGGAGGGCCAGATACGCAGTATTTT.

This sequence joins TRBV11-2 and TRBJ1-2; possible D gene TRBD1, 6 bases. Trimming stripped 5 bases from V and 4 bases from J, with 11 bases between. This CDR3 contains 13 residues. Germline lookup yields CDR1 SGHAT and CDR2 FQNNGV. The CDR3 spells CASSPDSGYGYTF. CDR3 in DNA: TGTGCCAGCAGCCCGGACAGTGGCTATGGCTACACCTTC. The full variable domain, its missing parts supplied by reference TRBV11-2 and TRBJ1-2, is EAGVAQSPRYKIIEKRQSVAFWCNPISGHATLYWYQQILGQGPKLLIQFQNNGVVDDSQLPKDRFSAERLKGVDSTLKIQPAKLEDSAVYLCASSPDSGYGYTFGSGTRLTVV.

J is TRBJ1-5 and V is TRBV19, with 8 bases aligning to TRBD1. This CDR3 contains 14 residues. Germline-derived CDR1 and CDR2 are LNHDA and SQIVND (reference sequence). Germline trimming cut 7 bases from V and 3 bases from J; bases unmatched to any gene: 5. CDR3 amino acids: CASKPQGANQPQHF. The DNA for the CDR3 is TGTGCCAGTAAACCCCAGGGGGCCAATCAGCCCCAGCATTTT.

The V gene is TRBV11-2, the J gene TRBJ2-7; D possibly uses TRBD1 or TRBD2 (5 bases each). CDR3 length: 15 residues. Trimming stripped 2 bases from V and 1 base from J, with 12 bases between. CDR1 is SGHAT, CDR2 FQNNGV, per germline. The DNA of the CDR3 is TGTGCCAGCAGCTTATCCCGGGACCTATCCTACGAGCAGTACTTC. Its translation: CASSLSRDLSYEQYF.

This clone was detected only a few times. CDR3 protein: CASSLVPHSGNTIYF. The CDR3 nucleotides are TGTGCCAGCAGCTTAGTCCCACATTCTGGAAACACCATATATTTT. This rearrangement joins TRBV7-2 to TRBJ1-3; D is unresolved. The CDR3 sequence is 15 residues long. Trimming cost V 1 base and J 1 base, with 8 bases left between them. Germline V gene data show CDR1 as SGHTA and CDR2 as FQGNSA.

The chain is built from TRBV28 and TRBJ2-3, with TRBD2 matching 11 bases. There are 18 residues in the CDR3. Trimming cost V 3 bases and J 4 bases; bases outside gene matches: 12. Per germline, CDR1 MDHEN and CDR2 SYDVKM. The CDR3 DNA reads as TGTGCCAGCAGTTTTTTATATTCCTCTAGCGGGAGGTCAGATACGCAGTATTTT. Its translation is CASSFLYSSSGRSDTQYF.

The gene calls are TRBV28 and TRBJ2-7, with 8 bases matching TRBD1. The CDR3 consists of 14 residues. V lost 5 bases to trimming and J lost 3 bases; unmatched junction nucleotides: 6. Germline V gene lookup returns CDR1 MDHEN and CDR2 SYDVKM. The CDR3 loop reads CASSPGTGGYEQYF. CDR3 nucleotide sequence: TGTGCCAGCAGTCCAGGGACAGGAGGCTACGAGCAGTACTTC. The complete variable domain, with remaining parts taken from reference TRBV28 and TRBJ2-7, reads DVKVTQSSRYLVKRTGEKVFLECVQDMDHENMFWYRQDPGLGLRLIYFSYDVKMKEKGDIPEGYSVSREKKERFSLILESASTNQTSMYLCASSPGTGGYEQYFGPGTRLTVT.

The V gene is TRBV9, the J gene TRBJ2-3, with 11 bases fitting TRBD1. The germline V gene has CDR1 SGDLS and CDR2 YYNGEE. CDR3 length: 16 amino acids. V lost 4 bases and J lost 2; bases outside the gene matches: 6. The CDR3 region has the DNA TGTGCCAGCAGCCCAAGGACAGGGGGCTCCACAGATACGCAGTATTTT. Residues: CASSPRTGGSTDTQYF.

The chain has TRBV5-1 and TRBJ2-7; D unresolved. V dropped 4 bases and J dropped 5 bases, with 19 bases sitting between them. The CDR3 contains 15 residues. CDR1 and CDR2 from the germline V gene are SGHRS and YFSETQ. CDR3 nucleotides: TGCGCCAGCAGCCTGGTTAGCAGGCCCCGCCACGAGCAGTACTTC. This codes for CASSLVSRPRHEQYF.

This clone was observed a single time. The chain joins TRBV28 to TRBJ1-4; D possibly corresponds to TRBD1 (5 bases). The CDR3 loop spans 13 amino acids. Germline V gene data show CDR1 as MDHEN and CDR2 as SYDVKM. V lost 7 bases, J lost 6 bases, and 12 bases lay in between. DNA of the CDR3: TGTGCCAGCACCCAGGGTCGAGATGAAAAACTGTTTTTT. It codes for CASTQGRDEKLFF.

The genes are TRBV20-1 and TRBJ2-3; D remains ambiguous. Per germline, CDR1 DFQATT and CDR2 SNEGSKA (reference sequence). The V gene lost 3 bases and the J gene lost 1 base, with 8 bases spanning the gap. There are 13 residues in the CDR3. This chain's CDR3 is CSASVTGTDTQYF. DNA of the CDR3: TGCAGTGCTAGTGTAACTGGCACAGATACGCAGTATTTT.

The chain carries TRBV10-3 and TRBJ2-7; 7 bases are a match to TRBD2. Germline lookup yields CDR1 ENHRY and CDR2 SYGVKD. CDR3 length: 14 residues. With 4 bases clipped from V and 0 bases from J, the junction kept 3 bases outside the gene matches. The CDR3: CAISGLADSYEQYF. The CDR3 DNA is TGTGCCATCAGTGGGCTAGCGGACTCCTACGAGCAGTACTTC.

The genes are TRBV3-1 (or the pseudogene TRBV3-2) and TRBJ2-1; 11 bases are a match to TRBD1. Looked up from germline, CDR1 is LGHDT and CDR2 is YNNKEL (reference sequence). V trimming: 5 bases; J trimming: 7 bases; junction bases outside the gene matches: 7. This CDR3 contains 15 residues. CDR3 DNA: TGTGCCAGCAGCTTACGGGACAGGGGGTTGAATGAGCAGTTCTTC. It codes for CASSLRDRGLNEQFF.

The chain employs TRBV28 and TRBJ2-3, with D perhaps matching TRBD2 (6 bases). CDR1 and CDR2 (germline): MDHEN, SYDVKM. V was shortened by 6 bases and J by 0 bases, with 10 bases between the two germline ends. This CDR3 comprises 14 residues. CDR3 residues: CASRESGSTDTQYF. CDR3 in DNA: TGTGCCAGCAGGGAAAGCGGGAGCACAGATACGCAGTATTTT.

This chain uses TRBV6-5 with TRBJ2-7; the D is unclear. Germline CDR1 is MNHEY and CDR2 is SVGAGI. The CDR3 extends over 13 amino acids. V was clipped by 2 bases and J by 1 base, with 6 bases between them. The CDR3 loop reads CASSYRQSYEQYF. The CDR3 DNA follows: TGTGCCAGCAGTTACCGGCAGTCCTACGAGCAGTACTTC.